The source of this T cell receptor beta chain is a study of PD-1 blockade in classical Hodgkin lymphoma. Exposure to brentuximab vedotin varied, and each patient had relapsed following autologous stem cell transplantation. Best outcomes ranged across complete response, partial response and progressive disease. General study points: Baseline TCR diversity was reportedly lower in newly diagnosed patients than in healthy donors. It was reported as lower still in relapsed/refractory patients.

Of note for this clone: Antigen: not known.

Libraries were prepared by immunoSEQ multiplex PCR; TCRdb keeps only in-frame clonotypes and omits some of them. Of some 15,000 clones in the sample, 75% to 85% were seen once. Germline CDR1 MDHEN, CDR2 SYDVKM. The CDR3 is 13 residues long. V was cut by 2 bases and J by 0 bases, with 4 bases left in between. The chain is built from TRBV28 and TRBJ1-1, with D unresolved. The sequenced sample was peripheral blood mononuclear cells (PBMCs), obtained before the second cycle of nivolumab. The receptor comes from a human donor with classical Hodgkin lymphoma. The CDR3 spells CASSLVVNTEAFF. CDR3 sequence (DNA): TGTGCCAGCAGTTTAGTGGTGAACACTGAAGCTTTCTTT.